Each of the 16 T cell receptor beta chains below was sequenced from the same sample in a study of Ad26.COV2.S vaccination and SARS-CoV-2 variants. The treatment: around 19 received Ad26.COV2.S at low or high dose, single or two shots; five or six received placebo; per-sample allocation not given. Material that was analyzed had been drawn on day 63 after the first vaccine or placebo injection. Some clones are missing from TCRdb's copy, which holds only in-frame ones; the method was immunoSEQ multiplex PCR. The sample includes about 480,000 clones, around 90% seen only once; the top ten take 10% to 15%. This specimen was peripheral blood, taken in a trial of Ad26.COV2.S vaccine versus placebo. The receptor source for this set is a person aged 18-60 years who received the Ad26.COV2.S COVID-19 vaccine or a placebo.

This sequence joins TRBV23-1 and TRBJ1-1; the match to TRBD1 covers 7 bases. TRBV23-1 is assigned to the ORF class and has an uncertain function. This CDR3 has 17 residues. After removal of 2 bases from V and 7 bases from J, the junction contained 16 bases not matched to a gene. As DNA, the CDR3 is TGCGCCAGCAGTCAAAGGTTGACAGGGCGGACCCTGGGTGAAGCTTTCTTT. Its translation is CASSQRLTGRTLGEAFF.

The chain uses TRBV7-9 and TRBJ2-6; D unresolved. This CDR3 contains 15 residues. Germline-derived CDR1 and CDR2 are SEHNR and FQNEAQ (reference sequence). V lost 2 bases and J 5 bases, leaving 10 bases between the germline ends. CDR3 protein: CASSLLRERANVLTF. For the CDR3, the DNA is TGTGCCAGCAGCTTACTTCGTGAGAGGGCCAACGTCCTGACTTTC.

The CDR3 spells CASSQAPGAGANVLTF. CDR3 bases: TGTGCCAGCAGCCAAGCCCCAGGTGCTGGGGCCAACGTCCTGACTTTC. The chain couples TRBV3-1 (or the pseudogene TRBV3-2) to TRBJ2-6; D is unclear. The V end was cut by 1 base, the J end by 2 bases, with 9 bases between. This CDR3 has 16 residues. Per germline, CDR1 LGHDT and CDR2 YNNKEL (reference sequence).

The genes are TRBV6-7 and TRBJ2-5; 7 bases agree with TRBD2. TRBV6-7 is sorted into the ORF group, with uncertain function. V dropped 0 bases and J dropped 5; count of bases not matched to a gene: 6. This CDR3 has 15 amino acids. CDR3 sequence reads: CASSYSTTSSETQYF. CDR3 coding DNA: TGTGCCAGCAGTTACTCGACGACTAGCAGTGAGACCCAGTACTTC.

This sequence joins TRBV27 and TRBJ2-7; perhaps D is TRBD1 or TRBD2 (7 bases each). CDR1 and CDR2 from the germline V gene are MNHEY and SMNVEV (reference sequence). The CDR3 sequence is 13 residues long. Trimming took 6 bases from V and 5 from J, leaving 14 bases between them. The DNA of the CDR3 is TGTGCCAGCAGCCCCAGGGGGGGCAACGAGCAGTACTTC. This gives the protein CASSPRGGNEQYF.

This chain connects TRBV28 to TRBJ2-2, with 7 bases lining up with TRBD1. From germline, CDR1 is MDHEN and CDR2 SYDVKM. There are 17 residues in the CDR3. V was pared by 10 bases and J by 7 bases, with 21 bases of the junction left unmatched. CDR3 sequence reads: CANTPHAGTVGIGELFF. The CDR3, as DNA: TGTGCCAACACTCCCCATGCCGGGACAGTCGGAATCGGGGAGCTGTTTTTT.

The chain uses TRBV7-2 and TRBJ1-2; D unclear. Germline CDR1 and CDR2: SGHTA and FQGNSA. CDR3 length: 16 residues. V shed 2 bases and J shed 2 bases, with 15 bases lying between them. Here the CDR3 DNA reads TGTGCCAGCAGCTTAACTCCCGGCAGACTAAACTATGGCTACACCTTC. Translation gives CASSLTPGRLNYGYTF.

The chain has TRBV19 and TRBJ2-3; D gene ambiguous. This CDR3 contains 14 residues. V dropped 4 bases and J dropped 7 bases, with 15 bases sitting between them. Looked up from germline, CDR1 is LNHDA and CDR2 is SQIVND (reference sequence). The CDR3 loop reads CASSTDLKGNTQYF. The DNA for the CDR3 is TGTGCCAGTAGTACGGACCTCAAGGGAAATACGCAGTATTTT.

Only a few counts were recorded for this clone. The CDR3 reads CASSKNNQPQHF. CDR3 bases: TGTGCCAGCAGTAAAAACAATCAGCCCCAGCATTTT. The chain has TRBV12-3 or TRBV12-4 and TRBJ1-5; D uncertain. The CDR3 length is 12 residues. Deletions cut 5 bases from V and 3 bases from J, with 5 bases between.

The chain combines TRBV7-2 with TRBJ2-1; D is undetermined. Between the trimmed V and J ends, which lost 2 bases and 5 bases, there was a span of 4 bases. The CDR3 contains 12 residues. The V gene's germline CDR1 is SGHTA and CDR2 FQGNSA. In DNA form, the CDR3 reads TGTGCCAGCAGCTTACCGAACAATGAGCAGTTCTTC. Encoded protein: CASSLPNNEQFF. Full variable domain (remainder filled in from reference TRBV7-2 and TRBJ2-1): GAGVSQSPSNKVTEKGKDVELRCDPISGHTALYWYRQSLGQGLEFLIYFQGNSAPDKSGLPSDRFSAERTGGSVSTLTIQRTQQEDSAVYLCASSLPNNEQFFGPGTRLTVL.

This chain links TRBV9 with TRBJ1-2; a possible D gene is TRBD1 (5 bases). Trimming cost V 4 bases and J 0 bases, with 16 bases left between them. CDR3 length: 16 residues. Germline V gene sequence: CDR1 SGDLS, CDR2 YYNGEE. CDR3 protein: CASSSGGARANYGYTF. CDR3 sequence (DNA): TGTGCCAGCAGCTCCGGAGGGGCCAGGGCTAACTATGGCTACACCTTC.

The chain has TRBV30 and TRBJ1-2, with 7 positions matching TRBD1. J gave up 11 bases and V 2 bases, and 8 bases lay outside the gene matches. Per germline, CDR1 GTSNPN and CDR2 SVGIG (reference sequence). This CDR3 comprises 12 residues. The chain's CDR3 is CAWSPRTGYYTF. In DNA, the CDR3 is TGTGCCTGGAGTCCCCGGACAGGTTATTACACCTTC.

This chain's CDR3 is CASSLGIWTEQETQYF. CDR3 DNA: TGTGCCAGCAGCTTAGGCATTTGGACAGAACAAGAGACCCAGTACTTC. The V and J genes are TRBV7-8 and TRBJ2-5, with D perhaps matching TRBD1 (6 bases). The CDR3 has 16 residues. The germline gives CDR1 SGHVS, CDR2 FQNEAQ. V was cut by 1 base and J by 2 bases, with 14 bases left in between.

The rearrangement joins TRBV27 to TRBJ2-1; 11 bases fit TRBD2. Germline V gene data show CDR1 as MNHEY and CDR2 as SMNVEV (reference sequence). The trim removed 7 bases at V and 7 bases at J, leaving 3 bases unmatched. This CDR3 has 13 residues. Here the CDR3 reads CASTSGRTNEQFF. The CDR3 DNA is TGTGCCAGCACTAGCGGGAGGACAAATGAGCAGTTCTTC.

V usage is TRBV30 and J usage is TRBJ1-2; D unresolved. The ends were cut back, 3 bases at V and 7 bases at J, with 12 bases in the middle. Per the germline V gene, CDR1 is GTSNPN and CDR2 is SVGIG (reference sequence). This CDR3 region has 12 residues. CDR3 DNA sequence: TGTGCCTGGAGCACATTATCCGGTGGCTACACCTTC. Protein sequence: CAWSTLSGGYTF.

The chain combines TRBV7-3 with TRBJ1-2; 11 bases are a match to TRBD1. With 5 bases clipped from V and 0 bases from J, the junction kept 5 bases outside the gene matches. CDR1 and CDR2 (germline): SGHTA, FQGTGA. The CDR3 sequence is 16 residues long. The CDR3 loop reads CASSPGQGATNYGYTF. CDR3 coding DNA: TGTGCCAGCAGCCCCGGACAGGGGGCGACTAACTATGGCTACACCTTC.